This TCR beta chain originates from a study of blood T cell repertoires in COVID-19. Overall study: Sample material is recorded as cDNA or gDNA derived from T cells, B-cell-depleted T cells, or PBMCs.

The age range of participants was 18 to 89 years, with residence in under 25 US areas. Cohort assignment relied on participant-reported clinical history. The recovered donors of Cohort 3 showed two negative PCRs, clearance, or symptom resolution. TCRdb's table, derived via immunoSEQ multiplex PCR, lists solely in-frame clones and lacks some. The sample carries fewer than 350,000 clones, roughly 85% recorded once. Germline CDR1 is SGHAT and CDR2 is FQNNGV. CDR3 length: 13 amino acids. V lost 0 bases to trimming and J lost 12 bases; unmatched junction nucleotides: 5. This clone was counted once. The chain couples TRBV11-2 to TRBJ2-1; 7 bases map to TRBD2. Sequenced material: PBMCs or T cells enriched from blood (not recorded which). The receptor comes from a middle-aged woman who had recovered from COVID-19. The CDR3: CASSLDRGGGQFF. The CDR3 DNA reads TGTGCCAGCAGCTTAGATCGGGGCGGGGGGCAGTTCTTC.